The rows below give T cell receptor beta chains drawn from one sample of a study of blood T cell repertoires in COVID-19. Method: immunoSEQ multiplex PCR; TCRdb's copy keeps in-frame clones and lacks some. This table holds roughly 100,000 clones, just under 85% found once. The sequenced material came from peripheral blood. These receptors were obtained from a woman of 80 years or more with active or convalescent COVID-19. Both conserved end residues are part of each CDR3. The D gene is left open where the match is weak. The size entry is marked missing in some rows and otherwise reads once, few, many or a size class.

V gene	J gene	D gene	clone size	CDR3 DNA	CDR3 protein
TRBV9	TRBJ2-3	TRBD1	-	TGTGCCAGCAGCGTAGTTCGACAGGGTGGAGCAGATACGCAGTATTTT	CASSVVRQGGADTQYF
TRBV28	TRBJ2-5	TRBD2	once	TGTGCCAGCAGTTCGGCTAGCGGGGGGATGGAGACCCAGTACTTC	CASSSASGGMETQYF
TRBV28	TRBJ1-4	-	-	TGTGCCAGCAGTTTATCCTTTAATAATGAAAAACTGTTTTTT	CASSLSFNNEKLFF
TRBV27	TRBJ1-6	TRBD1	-	TGTGCCAGCAGTCGGGACAGGGGCCTCTCACCCCTCCACTTT	CASSRDRGLSPLHF
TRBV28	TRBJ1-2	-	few	TGTGCCAGCAGCGACAGACTCTATGGCTACACCTTC	CASSDRLYGYTF
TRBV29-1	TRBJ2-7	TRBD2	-	TGCAGCGTAGCCGGGACTAGCGGGAGATACGAGCAGTACTTC	CSVAGTSGRYEQYF
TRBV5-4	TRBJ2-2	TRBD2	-	TGTGCCAGCAGCTTTGGAGATAGCGGGAGGGTCGGGGAGCTGTTTTTT	CASSFGDSGRVGELFF
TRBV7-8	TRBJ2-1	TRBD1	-	TGTGCCAGCAGCTCGGGACAGGGGGCGGGGGAGCAGTTCTTC	CASSSGQGAGEQFF
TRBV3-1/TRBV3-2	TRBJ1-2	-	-	TGTGCCAGCAGCTCCGACGGGATAACTAACTATGGCTACACCTTC	CASSSDGITNYGYTF
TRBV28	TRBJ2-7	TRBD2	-	TGTGCCAGCAGTTTAAGGCTAGCGGGAGTCGGCGAGCAGTACTTC	CASSLRLAGVGEQYF
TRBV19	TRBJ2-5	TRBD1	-	TGTGCCAGTAGTACGGGACAGCCGTACCAAGAGACCCAGTACTTC	CASSTGQPYQETQYF
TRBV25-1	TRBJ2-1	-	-	TGTGCCAGCAGTGTTTACTCGTACAATGAGCAGTTCTTC	CASSVYSYNEQFF
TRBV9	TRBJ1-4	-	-	TGTGCCAGCAGCGTAGAAGGAGGGACGCTTAAAAGGTACGAAAAACTGTTTTTT	CASSVEGGTLKRYEKLFF
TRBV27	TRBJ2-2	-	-	TGTGCCAGCCGGGGCCGGGAGAGCGTCGGGGAGCTGTTTTTT	CASRGRESVGELFF
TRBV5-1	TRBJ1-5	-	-	TGCGCCAGCAGCTTGGGGGGGGTAGGCCAGCCCCAGCATTTT	CASSLGGVGQPQHF
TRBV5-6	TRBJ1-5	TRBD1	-	TGTGCCAGCAGCACCCGGGACAGGCTCACAAATCAGCCCCAGCATTTT	CASSTRDRLTNQPQHF
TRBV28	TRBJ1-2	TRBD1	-	TGTGCCAGCAGTACCCGGGACAGCCGAGGCGGCTATGGCTACACCTTC	CASSTRDSRGGYGYTF
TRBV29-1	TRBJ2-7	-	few	TGCAGCGTTGCCCAGGACAGTACTTACGAGCAGTACTTC	CSVAQDSTYEQYF
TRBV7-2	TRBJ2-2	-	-	TGTGCCAGCAGCCCAGGGGCAGGTCACACCGGGGAGCTGTTTTTT	CASSPGAGHTGELFF
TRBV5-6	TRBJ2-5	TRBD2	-	TGTGCCAGCAGCACAGGACTAGCGGGGGGCCGCGGGACCCAGTACTTC	CASSTGLAGGRGTQYF
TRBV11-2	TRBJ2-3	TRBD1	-	TGTGCCAGCAGCCAGGACAGGACATCGCGTTCGGCGCAGTATTTT	CASSQDRTSRSAQYF
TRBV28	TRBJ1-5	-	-	TGTGCCACCACCCTGGGGCAAGGCAGAAGCCGACAGCCCCAGCATTTT	CATTLGQGRSRQPQHF
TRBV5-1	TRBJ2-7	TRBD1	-	TGCGCCAGCAGCTTCCGGGACAGGGACTACGAGCAGTACTTC	CASSFRDRDYEQYF
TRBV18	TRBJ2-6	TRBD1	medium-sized	TGTGCCAGCTCACCCACTAGACAGGGCCTGAAGTCTGGGGCCAACGTCCTGACTTTC	CASSPTRQGLKSGANVLTF
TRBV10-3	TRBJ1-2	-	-	TGTGCCATCAGTGACCCCTCCGGGGTTTATGGCTACACCTTC	CAISDPSGVYGYTF
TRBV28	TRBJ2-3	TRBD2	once	TGTGCCAGCAGGCCCGGGGGGGCAGATACGCAGTATTTT	CASRPGGADTQYF
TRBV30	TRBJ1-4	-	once	TGTGCCTGGAGTATAGGGGAACGTAATGAAAAACTGTTTTTT	CAWSIGERNEKLFF
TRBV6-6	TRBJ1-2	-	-	TGTGCCAGCAGTTACCGGGTCTCTGGAGGCTACACCTTC	CASSYRVSGGYTF
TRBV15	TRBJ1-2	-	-	TGTGCCACCAGCAGAGGACAGATGAGCGATGGCTACACCTTC	CATSRGQMSDGYTF
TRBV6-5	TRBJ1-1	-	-	TGTGCCAGCAGTTACGGGGGGAGGAACACTGAAGCTTTCTTT	CASSYGGRNTEAFF
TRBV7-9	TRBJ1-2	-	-	TGTGCCAGCAGCTTGGAAGGGGCGCGGGGAAACTATGGCTACACCTTC	CASSLEGARGNYGYTF
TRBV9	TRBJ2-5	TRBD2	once	TGTGCCAGCAGCGTAGCTACGCGGGAGGGCCAAGAGACCCAGTACTTC	CASSVATREGQETQYF
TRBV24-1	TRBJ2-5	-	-	TGTGCCACCAGTGATTCTAGAAGGATGACCCGCCGGGAGACCCAGTACTTC	CATSDSRRMTRRETQYF
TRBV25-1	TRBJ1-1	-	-	TGTGCCAGCCGGCTCTGGGGAGACACTGAAGCTTTCTTT	CASRLWGDTEAFF
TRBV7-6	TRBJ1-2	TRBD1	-	TGTGCCAGCAGCCCACGAGGACAGGCCAACTATGGCTACACCTTC	CASSPRGQANYGYTF
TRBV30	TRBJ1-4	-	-	TGTGCCTGGGATCTGAACGGAAAACTGTTTTTT	CAWDLNGKLFF
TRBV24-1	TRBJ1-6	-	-	TGTGCCACCAGTGATTCCAAGGGGATAGGATCACCCCTCCACTTT	CATSDSKGIGSPLHF
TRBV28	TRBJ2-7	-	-	TGTGCCAGCAGTATTAACTACGAGCAGTACTTC	CASSINYEQYF
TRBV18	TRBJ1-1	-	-	TGTGCCAGCTCACCGCCGTCAAAGAGTATTGAAGCTTTCTTT	CASSPPSKSIEAFF
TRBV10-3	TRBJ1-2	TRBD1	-	TGTGCCATCAGTGAGTTTGCGGACAGGGGTTATGGCTACACCTTC	CAISEFADRGYGYTF
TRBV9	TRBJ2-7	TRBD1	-	TGTGCCAGCAGTACAGGGGGTAAAGGCGAGCAGTACTTC	CASSTGGKGEQYF
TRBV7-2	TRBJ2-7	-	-	TGTGCCAGCAGCTTAGGGTATGAGAGACTTAAGTACTTC	CASSLGYERLKYF
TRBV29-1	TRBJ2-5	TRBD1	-	TGCAGCGTTGGGGGACAGATGCAGGAGACCCAGTACTTC	CSVGGQMQETQYF
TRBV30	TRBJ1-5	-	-	TGTGCCTGGAGTGTAGGGACTGCCAGCAGACCCCAGCATTTT	CAWSVGTASRPQHF
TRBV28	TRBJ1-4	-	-	TGTGCCAGCAGTTTGCGGACAGCACCTTATGAAAAACTGTTTTTT	CASSLRTAPYEKLFF
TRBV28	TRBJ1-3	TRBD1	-	TGTGCCAGCACCTCCCCAGGGGACAGAAGCTCTGGAAACACCATATATTTT	CASTSPGDRSSGNTIYF
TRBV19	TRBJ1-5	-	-	TGTGCCAGTAGTATAAGATCCCTACAGTCTGGTCAGCCCCAGCATTTT	CASSIRSLQSGQPQHF
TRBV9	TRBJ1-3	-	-	TGTGCCAGCAGCGTATTCCAGGGGACTGGAAACACCATATATTTT	CASSVFQGTGNTIYF
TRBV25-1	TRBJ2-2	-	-	TGTGCCAGCAGTGTAGCTTTACTCTCCACCGGGGAGCTGTTTTTT	CASSVALLSTGELFF
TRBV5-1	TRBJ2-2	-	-	TGCGCCAGCAGCTACAGGGCCTTGGACACCGGGGAGCTGTTTTTT	CASSYRALDTGELFF
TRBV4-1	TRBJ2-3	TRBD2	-	TGCGCCAGCAGCCCATCCCGGGGGGGCACAGATACGCAGTATTTT	CASSPSRGGTDTQYF